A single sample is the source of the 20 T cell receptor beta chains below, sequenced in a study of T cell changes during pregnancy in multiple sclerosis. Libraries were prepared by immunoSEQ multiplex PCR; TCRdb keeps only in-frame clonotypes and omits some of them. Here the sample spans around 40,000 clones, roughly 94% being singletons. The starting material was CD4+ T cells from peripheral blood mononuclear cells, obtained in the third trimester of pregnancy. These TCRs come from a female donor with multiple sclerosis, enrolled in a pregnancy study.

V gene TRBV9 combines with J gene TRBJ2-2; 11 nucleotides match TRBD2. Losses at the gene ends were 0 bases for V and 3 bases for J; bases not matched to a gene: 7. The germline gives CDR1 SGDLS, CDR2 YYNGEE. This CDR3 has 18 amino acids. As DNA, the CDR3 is TGTGCCAGCAGCGTAGAGGCTAGCGGGAGGACGTACACCGGGGAGCTGTTTTTT. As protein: CASSVEASGRTYTGELFF.

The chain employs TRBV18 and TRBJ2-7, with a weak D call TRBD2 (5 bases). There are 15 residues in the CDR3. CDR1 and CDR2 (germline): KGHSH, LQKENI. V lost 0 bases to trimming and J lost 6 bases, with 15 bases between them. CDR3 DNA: TGTGCCAGCTCACCACCGCTGGGGAGCTGGGGCGAGCAGTACTTC. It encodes CASSPPLGSWGEQYF. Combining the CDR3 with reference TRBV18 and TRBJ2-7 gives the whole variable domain NAGVMQNPRHLVRRRGQEARLRCSPMKGHSHVYWYRQLPEEGLKFMVYLQKENIIDESGMPKERFSAEFPKEGPSILRIQQVVRGDSAAYFCASSPPLGSWGEQYFGPGTRLTVT.

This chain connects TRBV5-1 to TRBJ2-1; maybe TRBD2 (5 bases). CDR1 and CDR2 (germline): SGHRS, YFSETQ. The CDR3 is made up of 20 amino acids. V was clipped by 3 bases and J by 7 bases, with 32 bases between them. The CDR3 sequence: CASSSPTSYTNGLTGNEQFF. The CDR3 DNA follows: TGCGCCAGCAGCTCCCCGACAAGCTATACAAATGGATTAACGGGGAATGAGCAGTTCTTC.

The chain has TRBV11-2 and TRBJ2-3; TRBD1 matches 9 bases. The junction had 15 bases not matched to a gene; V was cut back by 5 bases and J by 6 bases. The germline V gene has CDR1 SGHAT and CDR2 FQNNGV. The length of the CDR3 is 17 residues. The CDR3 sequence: CASSLPPGTGSRDTQYF. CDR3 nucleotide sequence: TGTGCCAGCAGCCTTCCCCCCGGGACAGGGTCCCGGGATACGCAGTATTTT.

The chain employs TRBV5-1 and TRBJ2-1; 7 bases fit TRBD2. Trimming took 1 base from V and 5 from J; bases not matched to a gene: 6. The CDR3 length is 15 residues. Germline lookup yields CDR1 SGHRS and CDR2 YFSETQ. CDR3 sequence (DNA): TGCGCCAGCAGCTTGTGGCTAGCGGACAACAATGAGCAGTTCTTC. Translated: CASSLWLADNNEQFF.

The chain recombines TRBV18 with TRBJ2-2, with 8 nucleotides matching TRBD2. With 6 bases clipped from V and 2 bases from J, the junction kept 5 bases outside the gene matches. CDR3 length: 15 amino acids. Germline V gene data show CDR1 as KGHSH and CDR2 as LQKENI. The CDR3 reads CASSSGESNTGELFF. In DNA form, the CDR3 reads TGTGCCAGCTCTAGCGGGGAAAGTAACACCGGGGAGCTGTTTTTT.

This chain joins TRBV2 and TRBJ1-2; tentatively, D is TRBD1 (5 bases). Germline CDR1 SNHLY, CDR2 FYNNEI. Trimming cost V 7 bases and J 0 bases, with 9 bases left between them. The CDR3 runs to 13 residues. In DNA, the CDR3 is TGTGCCAGCAATAGACAGCCTAACTATGGCTACACCTTC. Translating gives CASNRQPNYGYTF.

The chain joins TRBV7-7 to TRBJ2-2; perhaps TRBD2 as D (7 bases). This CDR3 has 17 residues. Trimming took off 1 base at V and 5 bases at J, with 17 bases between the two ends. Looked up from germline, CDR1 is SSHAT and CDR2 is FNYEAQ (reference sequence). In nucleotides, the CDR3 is TGTGCCAGCAGCTTAGAGGATTCCGGGGGGCTGACCGGGGAGCTGTTTTTT. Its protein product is CASSLEDSGGLTGELFF.

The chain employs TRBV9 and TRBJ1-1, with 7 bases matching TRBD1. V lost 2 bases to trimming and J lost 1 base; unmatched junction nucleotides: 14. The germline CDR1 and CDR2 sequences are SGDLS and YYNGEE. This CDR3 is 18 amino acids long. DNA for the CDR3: TGTGCCAGCAGCGTCGGGTGGGGACAGAGTTTTTCGAACACTGAAGCTTTCTTT. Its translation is CASSVGWGQSFSNTEAFF.

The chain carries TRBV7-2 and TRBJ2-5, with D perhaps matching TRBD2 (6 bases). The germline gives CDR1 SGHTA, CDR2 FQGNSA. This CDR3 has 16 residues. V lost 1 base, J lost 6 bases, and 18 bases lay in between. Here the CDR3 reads CASSLGFAGRLQTQYF. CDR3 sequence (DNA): TGTGCCAGCAGCTTAGGCTTCGCGGGACGCCTTCAGACCCAGTACTTC.

The CDR3 spells CASSPSGGWSTDTQYF. The CDR3 region has the DNA TGTGCCAGCTCACCATCGGGGGGATGGAGCACAGATACGCAGTATTTT. V and J are TRBV18 and TRBJ2-3; 7 bases match TRBD2. Germline V gives CDR1 KGHSH, CDR2 LQKENI. This CDR3 region has 16 residues. The V and J ends lost 2 bases and 0 bases, in that order; junction bases with no gene match: 5.

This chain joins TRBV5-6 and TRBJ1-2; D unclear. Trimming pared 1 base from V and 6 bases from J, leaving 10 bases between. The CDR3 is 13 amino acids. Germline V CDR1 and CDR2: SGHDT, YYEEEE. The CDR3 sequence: CASSLRGRNGYTF. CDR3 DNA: TGTGCCAGCAGCTTGCGGGGTAGGAATGGCTACACCTTC.

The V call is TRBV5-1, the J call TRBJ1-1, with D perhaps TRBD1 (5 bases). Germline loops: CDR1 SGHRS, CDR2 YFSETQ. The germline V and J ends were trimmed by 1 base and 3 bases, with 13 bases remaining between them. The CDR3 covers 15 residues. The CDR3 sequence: CASSLWGIGDTEAFF. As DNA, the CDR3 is TGCGCCAGCAGCTTGTGGGGTATAGGGGACACTGAAGCTTTCTTT.

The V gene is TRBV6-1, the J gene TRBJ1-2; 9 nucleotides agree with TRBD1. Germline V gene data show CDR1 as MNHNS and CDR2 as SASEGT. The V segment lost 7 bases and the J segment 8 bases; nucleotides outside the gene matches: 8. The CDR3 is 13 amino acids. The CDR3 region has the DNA TGTGCCAGCACCGGGGACAGGGAAAGCGGCTACACCTTC. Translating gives CASTGDRESGYTF.

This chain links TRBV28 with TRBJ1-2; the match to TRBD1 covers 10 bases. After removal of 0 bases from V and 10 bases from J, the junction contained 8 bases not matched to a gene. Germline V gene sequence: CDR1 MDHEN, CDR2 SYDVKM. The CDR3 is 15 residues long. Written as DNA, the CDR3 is TGTGCCAGCAGTTTATGGCCCACGGGACAGGGGTTCTACACCTTC. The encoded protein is CASSLWPTGQGFYTF.

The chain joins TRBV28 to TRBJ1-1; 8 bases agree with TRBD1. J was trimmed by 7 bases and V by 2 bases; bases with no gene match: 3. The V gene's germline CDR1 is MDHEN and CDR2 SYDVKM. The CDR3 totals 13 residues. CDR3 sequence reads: CASSLQGQDEAFF. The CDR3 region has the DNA TGTGCCAGCAGTTTACAGGGACAGGATGAAGCTTTCTTT.

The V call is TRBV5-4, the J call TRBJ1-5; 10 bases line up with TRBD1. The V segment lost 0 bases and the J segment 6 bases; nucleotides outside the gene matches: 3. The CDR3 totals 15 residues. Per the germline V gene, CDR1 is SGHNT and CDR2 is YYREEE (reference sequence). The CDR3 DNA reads TGTGCCAGCAGCTTGGGGGGGGACAGGGGTCAGCCCCAGCATTTT. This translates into CASSLGGDRGQPQHF.

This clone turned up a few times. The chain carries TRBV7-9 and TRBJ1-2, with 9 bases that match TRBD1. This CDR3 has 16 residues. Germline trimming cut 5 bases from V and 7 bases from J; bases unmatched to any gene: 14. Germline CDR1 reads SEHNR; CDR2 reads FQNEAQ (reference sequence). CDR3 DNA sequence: TGTGCCAGCAGCCCCCGGGACAGGGAGGAATCGGCTGGCTACACCTTC. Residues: CASSPRDREESAGYTF.

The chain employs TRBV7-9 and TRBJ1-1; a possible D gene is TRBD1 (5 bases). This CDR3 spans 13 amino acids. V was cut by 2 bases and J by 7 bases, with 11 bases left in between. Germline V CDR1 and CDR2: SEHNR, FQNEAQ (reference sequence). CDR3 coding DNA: TGTGCCAGCAGCTTACCGGGGGTCTTTGAAGCTTTCTTT. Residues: CASSLPGVFEAFF.

CDR3 DNA: TGTGCCAGCAGCTTAGGCCTGGGACAGTTCACTGAAGCTTTCTTT. Encoded protein: CASSLGLGQFTEAFF. The chain joins TRBV7-2 to TRBJ1-1, with 7 positions matching TRBD1. This CDR3 has 15 amino acids. The germline gives CDR1 SGHTA, CDR2 FQGNSA. The ends lost 1 base at V and 4 bases at J; junction bases unmatched: 6. The complete variable domain, with remaining parts taken from reference TRBV7-2 and TRBJ1-1, reads GAGVSQSPSNKVTEKGKDVELRCDPISGHTALYWYRQSLGQGLEFLIYFQGNSAPDKSGLPSDRFSAERTGGSVSTLTIQRTQQEDSAVYLCASSLGLGQFTEAFFGQGTRLTVV.